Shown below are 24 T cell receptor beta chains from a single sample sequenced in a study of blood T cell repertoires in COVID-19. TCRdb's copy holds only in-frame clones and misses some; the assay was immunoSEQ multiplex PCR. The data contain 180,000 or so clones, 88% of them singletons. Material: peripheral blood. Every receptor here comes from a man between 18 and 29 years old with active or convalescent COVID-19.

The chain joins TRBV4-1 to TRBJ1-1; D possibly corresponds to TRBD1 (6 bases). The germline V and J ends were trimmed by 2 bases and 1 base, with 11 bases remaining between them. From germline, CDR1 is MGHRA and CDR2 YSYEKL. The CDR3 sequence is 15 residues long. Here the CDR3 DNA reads TGCGCCAGCAGCCAATACAGGGTTTCGAACACTGAAGCTTTCTTT. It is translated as CASSQYRVSNTEAFF.

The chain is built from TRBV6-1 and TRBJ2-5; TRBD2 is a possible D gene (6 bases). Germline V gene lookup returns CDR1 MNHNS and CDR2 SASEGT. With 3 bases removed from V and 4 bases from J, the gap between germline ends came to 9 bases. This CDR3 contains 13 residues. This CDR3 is CASSDQAGETQYF. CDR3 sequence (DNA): TGTGCCAGCAGTGATCAAGCGGGAGAGACCCAGTACTTC.

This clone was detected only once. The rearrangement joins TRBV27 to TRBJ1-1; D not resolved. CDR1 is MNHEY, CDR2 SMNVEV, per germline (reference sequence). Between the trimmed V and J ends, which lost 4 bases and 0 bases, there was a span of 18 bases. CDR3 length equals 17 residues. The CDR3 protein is CASSSRKQSSMNTEAFF. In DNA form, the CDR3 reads TGTGCCAGCAGTTCCCGAAAACAGAGCAGTATGAACACTGAAGCTTTCTTT.

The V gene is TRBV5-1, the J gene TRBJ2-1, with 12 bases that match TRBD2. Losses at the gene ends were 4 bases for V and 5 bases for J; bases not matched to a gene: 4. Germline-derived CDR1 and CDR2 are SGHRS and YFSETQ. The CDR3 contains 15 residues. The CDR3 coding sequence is TGCGCCAGCAGCCCTAGGACTAGCGGGAACAATGAGCAGTTCTTC. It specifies CASSPRTSGNNEQFF. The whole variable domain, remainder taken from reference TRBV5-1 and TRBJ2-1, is KAGVTQTPRYLIKTRGQQVTLSCSPISGHRSVSWYQQTPGQGLQFLFEYFSETQRNKGNFPGRFSGRQFSNSRSEMNVSTLELGDSALYLCASSPRTSGNNEQFFGPGTRLTVL.

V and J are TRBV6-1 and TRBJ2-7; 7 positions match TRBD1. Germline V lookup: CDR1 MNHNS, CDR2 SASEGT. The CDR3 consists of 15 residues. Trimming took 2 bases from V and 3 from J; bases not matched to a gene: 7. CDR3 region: CASSETPAGGYEQYF. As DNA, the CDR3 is TGTGCCAGCAGTGAAACCCCGGCAGGGGGCTACGAGCAGTACTTC.

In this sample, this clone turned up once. The CDR3 nucleotides read TGTGCCAGCAAAAGGAGCGGGGGGAACACAGATACGCAGTATTTT. This translates into CASKRSGGNTDTQYF. V gene TRBV6-5 combines with J gene TRBJ2-3; 9 bases are a match to TRBD2. Trimming removed 7 bases from V and 2 bases from J; junction bases left unmatched: 7. The CDR3 is 15 amino acids. The germline CDR1 and CDR2 sequences are MNHEY and SVGAGI.

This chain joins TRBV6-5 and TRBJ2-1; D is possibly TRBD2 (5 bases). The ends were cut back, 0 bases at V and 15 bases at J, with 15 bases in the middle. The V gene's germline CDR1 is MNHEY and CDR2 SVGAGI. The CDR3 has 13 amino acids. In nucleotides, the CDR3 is TGTGCCAGCAGTTACTCGAGGCAGACTAATTGGTTCTTC. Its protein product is CASSYSRQTNWFF.

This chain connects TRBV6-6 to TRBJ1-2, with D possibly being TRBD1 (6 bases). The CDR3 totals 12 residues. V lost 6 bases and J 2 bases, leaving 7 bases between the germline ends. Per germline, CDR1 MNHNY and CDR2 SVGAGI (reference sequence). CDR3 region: CASRDRNYGYTF. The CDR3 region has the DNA TGTGCCAGCAGGGACAGAAACTATGGCTACACCTTC.

DNA for the CDR3: TGCGCCAGCAGCTTGAGGAGGGAGGTCGGGAATGAGCAGTTCTTC. Translation: CASSLRREVGNEQFF. The chain joins TRBV5-1 to TRBJ2-1; D is possibly TRBD2 (6 bases). Between the trimmed V and J ends, which lost 1 base and 7 bases, there was a span of 15 bases. Germline V gene lookup returns CDR1 SGHRS and CDR2 YFSETQ. The CDR3 contains 15 residues.

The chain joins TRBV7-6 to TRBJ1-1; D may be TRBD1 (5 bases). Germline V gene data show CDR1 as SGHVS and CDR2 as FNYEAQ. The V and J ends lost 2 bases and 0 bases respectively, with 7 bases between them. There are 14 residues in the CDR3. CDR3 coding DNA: TGTGCCAGCAGCTTAAGGGGATTGAACACTGAAGCTTTCTTT. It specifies CASSLRGLNTEAFF.

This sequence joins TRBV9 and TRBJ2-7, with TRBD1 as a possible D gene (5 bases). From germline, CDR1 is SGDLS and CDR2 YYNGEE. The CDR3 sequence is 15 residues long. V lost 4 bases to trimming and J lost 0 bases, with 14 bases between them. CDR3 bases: TGTGCCAGCAGCCCTCAATTGGGGCACTCCTACGAGCAGTACTTC. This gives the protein CASSPQLGHSYEQYF.

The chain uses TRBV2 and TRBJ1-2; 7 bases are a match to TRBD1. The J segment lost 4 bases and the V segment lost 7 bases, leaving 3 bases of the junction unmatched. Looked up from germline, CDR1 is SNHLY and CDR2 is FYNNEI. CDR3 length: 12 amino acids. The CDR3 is CASTRDSYGYTF. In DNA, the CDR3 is TGTGCCAGCACCCGGGACAGCTATGGCTACACCTTC.

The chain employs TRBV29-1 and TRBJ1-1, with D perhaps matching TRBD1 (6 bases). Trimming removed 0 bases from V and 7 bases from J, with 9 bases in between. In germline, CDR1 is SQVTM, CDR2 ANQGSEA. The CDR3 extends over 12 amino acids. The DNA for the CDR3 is TGCAGCGTTGAAGATGGGGGCCTTGAAGCTTTCTTT. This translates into CSVEDGGLEAFF. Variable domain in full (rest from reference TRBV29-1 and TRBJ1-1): SAVISQKPSRDICQRGTSLTIQCQVDSQVTMMFWYRQQPGQSLTLIATANQGSEATYESGFVIDKFPISRPNLTFSTLTVSNMSPEDSSIYLCSVEDGGLEAFFGQGTRLTVV.

The DNA for the CDR3 is TGTGCCTGGAGTGTATTGGCGAACACTGAAGCTTTCTTT. Its protein is CAWSVLANTEAFF. This chain joins TRBV30 and TRBJ1-1; D unclear. The CDR3 is 13 amino acids. Germline CDR1 GTSNPN, CDR2 SVGIG (reference sequence). V gave up 0 bases and J gave up 1 base, with 6 bases separating them.

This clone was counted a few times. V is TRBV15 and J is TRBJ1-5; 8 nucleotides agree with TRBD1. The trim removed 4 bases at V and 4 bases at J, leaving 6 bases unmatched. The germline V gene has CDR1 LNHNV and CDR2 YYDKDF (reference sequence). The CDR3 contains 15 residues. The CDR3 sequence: CATSIGTGPNQPQHF. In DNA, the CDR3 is TGTGCCACCAGCATAGGGACAGGTCCTAATCAGCCCCAGCATTTT.

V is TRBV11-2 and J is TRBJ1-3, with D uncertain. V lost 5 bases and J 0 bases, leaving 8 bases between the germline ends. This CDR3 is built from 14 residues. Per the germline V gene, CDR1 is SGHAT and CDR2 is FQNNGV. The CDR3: CASSPASSGNTIYF. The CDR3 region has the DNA TGTGCCAGCAGCCCAGCGAGCTCTGGAAACACCATATATTTT.

For the CDR3, the DNA is TGTGCCAGCAGACGAGGACTGAACTACGAGCAGTACTTC. Protein product: CASRRGLNYEQYF. V gene TRBV2 combines with J gene TRBJ2-7; D possibly corresponds to TRBD2 (5 bases). Trimming cost V 6 bases and J 3 bases, with 12 bases left between them. The CDR3 contains 13 residues. Germline V CDR1 and CDR2: SNHLY, FYNNEI. Looking up the rest from reference TRBV2 and TRBJ2-7 gives the full variable domain: EPEVTQTPSHQVTQMGQEVILRCVPISNHLYFYWYRQILGQKVEFLVSFYNNEISEKSEIFDDQFSVERPDGSNFTLKIRSTKLEDSAMYFCASRRGLNYEQYFGPGTRLTVT.

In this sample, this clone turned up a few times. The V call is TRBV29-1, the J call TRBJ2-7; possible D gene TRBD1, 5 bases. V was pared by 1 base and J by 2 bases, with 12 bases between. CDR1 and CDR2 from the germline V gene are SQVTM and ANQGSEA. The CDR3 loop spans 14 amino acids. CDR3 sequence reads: CSVEASQGTYEQYF. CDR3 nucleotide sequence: TGCAGCGTTGAAGCCAGCCAGGGAACCTACGAGCAGTACTTC.

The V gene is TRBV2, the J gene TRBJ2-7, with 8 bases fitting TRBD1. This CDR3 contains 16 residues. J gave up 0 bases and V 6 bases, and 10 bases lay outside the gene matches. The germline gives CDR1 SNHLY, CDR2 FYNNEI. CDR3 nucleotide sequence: TGTGCCAGCAGCGATAGACAGGGGACGGGCTCCTACGAGCAGTACTTC. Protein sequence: CASSDRQGTGSYEQYF.

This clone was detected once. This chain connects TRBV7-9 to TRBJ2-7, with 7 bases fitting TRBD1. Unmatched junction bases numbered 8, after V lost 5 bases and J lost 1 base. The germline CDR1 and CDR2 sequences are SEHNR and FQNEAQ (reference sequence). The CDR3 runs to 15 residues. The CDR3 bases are TGTGCCAGCAGCCGACAGGGTCTCCTATCCTACGAGCAGTACTTC. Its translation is CASSRQGLLSYEQYF.

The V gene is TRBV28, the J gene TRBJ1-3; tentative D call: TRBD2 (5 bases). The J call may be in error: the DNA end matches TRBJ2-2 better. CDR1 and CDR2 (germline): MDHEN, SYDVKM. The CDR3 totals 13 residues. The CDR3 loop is CAAGGRDTGELFF. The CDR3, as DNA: TGTGCCGCGGGCGGTCGGGACACCGGGGAGCTGTTTTTT.

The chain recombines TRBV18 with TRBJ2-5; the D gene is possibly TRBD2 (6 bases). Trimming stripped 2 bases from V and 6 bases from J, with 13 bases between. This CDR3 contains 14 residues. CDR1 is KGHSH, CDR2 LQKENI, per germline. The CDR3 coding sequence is TGTGCCAGCTCACCATCGGGGGATAGAAAGACCCAGTACTTC. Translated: CASSPSGDRKTQYF.

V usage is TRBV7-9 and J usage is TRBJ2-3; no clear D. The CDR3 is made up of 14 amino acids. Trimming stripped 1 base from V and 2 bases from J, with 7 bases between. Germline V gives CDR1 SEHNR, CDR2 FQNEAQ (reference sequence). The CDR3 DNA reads TGTGCCAGCAGCTTAGGTCGAGACACAGATACGCAGTATTTT. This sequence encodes CASSLGRDTDTQYF.

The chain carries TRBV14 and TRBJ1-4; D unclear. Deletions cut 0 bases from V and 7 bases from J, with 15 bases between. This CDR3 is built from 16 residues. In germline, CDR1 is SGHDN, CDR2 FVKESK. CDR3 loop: CASSQERPGWGEKLFF. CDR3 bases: TGTGCCAGCAGCCAAGAACGGCCGGGGTGGGGTGAAAAACTGTTTTTT.